These 24 T cell receptor beta chains came from one sample sequenced in a study of T cell responses to AZD1222 COVID-19 vaccine. Using immunoSEQ multiplex PCR, the repertoire was profiled, and TCRdb retains in-frame clones only, with some absent. The sample shows around 100,000 clones, roughly 87% of them seen only once. Sequenced material: peripheral blood, taken on day 0 of AZD1222 vaccination. The origin of the receptors is an adult in good health.

The chain joins TRBV7-6 to TRBJ2-3; 10 bases are a match to TRBD1. V lost 4 bases and J lost 4; bases outside the gene matches: 14. CDR3 size: 18 residues. Germline lookup yields CDR1 SGHVS and CDR2 FNYEAQ. CDR3 coding DNA: TGTGCCAGCAGCTATCGCGCCCCGGGACAGGGGCGAGCAGATACGCAGTATTTT. It encodes CASSYRAPGQGRADTQYF.

The J gene is TRBJ2-3, the V gene TRBV7-3; D gene unclear. This CDR3 region has 12 residues. CDR1 is SGHTA, CDR2 FQGTGA, per germline. V lost 5 bases and J 6 bases, leaving 9 bases between the germline ends. The CDR3 region is CASSRDGDTQYF. DNA for the CDR3: TGTGCCAGCAGCCGAGACGGGGATACGCAGTATTTT.

The genes are TRBV6-2 or TRBV6-3 and TRBJ1-5; TRBD1 might be the D (5 bases). Germline loops: CDR1 MNHEY, CDR2 SVGEGT. This CDR3 contains 17 residues. V was shortened by 2 bases and J by 3 bases, with 17 bases between the two germline ends. CDR3 coding DNA: TGTGCCAGCAGTTACCCGACCTCGGACACGTACAATCAGCCCCAGCATTTT. Amino acid sequence: CASSYPTSDTYNQPQHF.

This chain joins TRBV5-1 and TRBJ1-1; 8 bases align to TRBD1. The length of the CDR3 is 13 residues. Germline-derived CDR1 and CDR2 are SGHRS and YFSETQ. V was pared by 4 bases and J by 4 bases, with 3 bases of the junction left unmatched. This CDR3 is CASSRQGRTEAFF. The CDR3 DNA reads as TGCGCCAGCAGCAGACAGGGGCGCACTGAAGCTTTCTTT.

V gene TRBV7-2 combines with J gene TRBJ2-7, with D possibly being TRBD1 (5 bases). V lost 4 bases and J 2 bases, leaving 15 bases between the germline ends. Germline V CDR1 and CDR2: SGHTA, FQGNSA. The CDR3 covers 15 residues. The CDR3 is CASSSAAWGAYEQYF. CDR3 DNA sequence: TGTGCCAGCAGCTCCGCGGCTTGGGGCGCCTACGAGCAGTACTTC.

The chain has TRBV4-2 and TRBJ2-7, with 8 bases that match TRBD1. The CDR3 loop spans 17 amino acids. The germline V gene encodes CDR1 LGHNA and CDR2 YNFKEQ. Trimming cost V 3 bases and J 3 bases; bases outside gene matches: 13. The CDR3 protein is CASSHDPKGRGLYEQYF. Written as DNA, the CDR3 is TGTGCCAGCAGCCACGACCCAAAGGGCAGGGGGCTCTACGAGCAGTACTTC.

This sequence joins TRBV5-1 and TRBJ2-7; tentative D call: TRBD1 (6 bases). The CDR3 is 14 amino acids. Looked up from germline, CDR1 is SGHRS and CDR2 is YFSETQ. V dropped 6 bases and J dropped 4 bases, with 17 bases sitting between them. CDR3 sequence reads: CASNTGNGLYEQYF. CDR3 bases: TGCGCCAGCAACACAGGGAACGGTTTGTACGAGCAGTACTTC.

The J gene is TRBJ1-2, the V gene TRBV30; 9 positions match TRBD1. Unmatched junction bases numbered 6, after V lost 3 bases and J lost 7 bases. CDR3 length: 13 amino acids. In germline, CDR1 is GTSNPN, CDR2 SVGIG (reference sequence). CDR3 nucleotides: TGTGCCTGGAGGACAGGGGGGCCAATTGGCTACACCTTC. It encodes CAWRTGGPIGYTF.

J is TRBJ1-3 and V is TRBV30; 7 nucleotides match TRBD1. V lost 4 bases to trimming and J lost 4 bases; unmatched junction nucleotides: 4. There are 13 residues in the CDR3. Per the germline V gene, CDR1 is GTSNPN and CDR2 is SVGIG (reference sequence). CDR3 in DNA: TGTGCCTGGAACCCGGGACAGGGAAACACCATATATTTT. This encodes CAWNPGQGNTIYF.

J is TRBJ2-3 and V is TRBV10-3, with 11 bases matching TRBD2. J lost 3 bases, V lost 4 bases, and 6 bases had no gene match. The germline V gene has CDR1 ENHRY and CDR2 SYGVKD. The CDR3 has 16 residues. The chain's CDR3 is CAISGQTSGDTDTQYF. The DNA for the CDR3 is TGTGCCATCAGTGGTCAGACTAGCGGGGATACAGATACGCAGTATTTT.

The chain has TRBV27 and TRBJ1-4, with TRBD1 identical over 7 bases. Germline assignment: CDR1 MNHEY and CDR2 SMNVEV (reference sequence). The CDR3 totals 15 residues. The junction had 2 bases not matched to a gene; V was cut back by 0 bases and J by 4 bases. This chain's CDR3 is CASSLSYRGNEKLFF. The CDR3 DNA is TGTGCCAGCAGTTTATCGTACAGGGGTAATGAAAAACTGTTTTTT. The variable domain in full, with the rest retrieved from reference TRBV27 and TRBJ1-4, is EAQVTQNPRYLITVTGKKLTVTCSQNMNHEYMSWYRQDPGLGLRQIYYSMNVEVTDKGDVPEGYKVSRKEKRNFPLILESPSPNQTSLYFCASSLSYRGNEKLFFGSGTQLSVL.

The rearrangement joins TRBV20-1 to TRBJ2-7; 8 bases agree with TRBD1. Germline CDR1 and CDR2: DFQATT and SNEGSKA (reference sequence). The junction had 3 bases not matched to a gene; V was cut back by 3 bases and J by 5 bases. The CDR3 is made up of 12 amino acids. This chain's CDR3 is CSASPTGDEQYF. The CDR3 DNA reads as TGCAGTGCTAGTCCGACAGGGGACGAGCAGTACTTC.

This sequence joins TRBV5-1 and TRBJ2-7; tentatively, D is TRBD2 (6 bases). Trimming removed 4 bases at V and 1 base at J, with 15 bases between. The germline gives CDR1 SGHRS, CDR2 YFSETQ. CDR3 length equals 15 residues. The CDR3 DNA follows: TGCGCCAGCAGCGACCTGACTAGAAATTCCTACGAGCAGTACTTC. Protein: CASSDLTRNSYEQYF.

This chain uses TRBV19 with TRBJ2-1; D not resolved. The germline gives CDR1 LNHDA, CDR2 SQIVND (reference sequence). CDR3 size: 15 residues. Trimming removed 5 bases from V and 3 bases from J, with 14 bases in between. In nucleotides, the CDR3 is TGTGCCAGTAGTCCATGGAAGACCATCTACAATGAGCAGTTCTTC. Its translation: CASSPWKTIYNEQFF.

The chain links TRBV5-1 to TRBJ1-2; D possibly corresponds to TRBD1 (5 bases). Germline V gene data show CDR1 as SGHRS and CDR2 as YFSETQ. Between the trimmed V and J ends, which lost 4 bases and 1 base, there was a span of 14 bases. CDR3 size: 15 residues. The CDR3 nucleotides are TGCGCCAGCAGCGCGCAATCGACAGTTAACTATGGCTACACCTTC. This gives the protein CASSAQSTVNYGYTF. Drawing the rest from reference TRBV5-1 and TRBJ1-2, the complete variable domain is KAGVTQTPRYLIKTRGQQVTLSCSPISGHRSVSWYQQTPGQGLQFLFEYFSETQRNKGNFPGRFSGRQFSNSRSEMNVSTLELGDSALYLCASSAQSTVNYGYTFGSGTRLTVV.

The CDR3 loop reads CASSLGAGFTSYYGYTF. The DNA of the CDR3 is TGTGCCAGCAGTTTAGGGGCAGGGTTCACTTCCTATTATGGCTACACCTTC. The V call is TRBV28, the J call TRBJ1-2, with TRBD1 as a possible D gene (5 bases). Looked up from germline, CDR1 is MDHEN and CDR2 is SYDVKM. V shed 2 bases and J shed 5 bases, with 21 bases lying between them. The CDR3 runs 17 residues.

This rearrangement joins TRBV27 to TRBJ1-5, with D uncertain. CDR1 is MNHEY and CDR2 is SMNVEV in the germline V gene (reference sequence). V lost 0 bases to trimming and J lost 6 bases, with 9 bases between them. CDR3 length: 14 residues. CDR3 sequence: CASSLSRLGQPQHF. CDR3 bases: TGTGCCAGCAGTTTATCTAGGCTTGGTCAGCCCCAGCATTTT.

The chain couples TRBV6-5 to TRBJ2-1; D unclear. This CDR3 has 14 residues. V gave up 4 bases and J gave up 0 bases, with 7 bases separating them. Germline-derived CDR1 and CDR2 are MNHEY and SVGAGI. The chain's CDR3 is CASSSSDSYNEQFF. CDR3 nucleotide sequence: TGTGCCAGCAGTTCTAGTGACTCCTACAATGAGCAGTTCTTC.

The chain has TRBV7-9 and TRBJ1-2, with a weak D call TRBD1 (5 bases). Germline V lookup: CDR1 SEHNR, CDR2 FQNEAQ (reference sequence). This CDR3 region has 14 residues. V lost 2 bases and J 8 bases, leaving 15 bases between the germline ends. CDR3 nucleotide sequence: TGTGCCAGCAGCTTAAGTCGGGGCCTAGAAGGCTACACCTTC. Amino acids: CASSLSRGLEGYTF.

J is TRBJ2-1 and V is TRBV7-3; 10 bases are shared with TRBD2. Trimming removed 0 bases from V and 7 bases from J; junction bases left unmatched: 3. Germline V gene data show CDR1 as SGHTA and CDR2 as FQGTGA. There are 15 residues in the CDR3. The CDR3 nucleotides read TGTGCCAGCAGCTTAACGCTAGCGGGAGTTAATGAGCAGTTCTTC. Translation gives CASSLTLAGVNEQFF.

This clone has just one count. The chain employs TRBV28 and TRBJ1-6; D call uncertain. This CDR3 region has 15 residues. Germline V gene lookup returns CDR1 MDHEN and CDR2 SYDVKM. V was cut by 2 bases and J by 7 bases, with 12 bases left in between. CDR3 residues: CASSLKVVWNSPLHF. The CDR3 DNA is TGTGCCAGCAGTTTAAAGGTGGTTTGGAATTCACCCCTCCACTTT.

The genes are TRBV28 and TRBJ1-3; D gene uncertain. The CDR3 length is 11 residues. Trimming cost V 4 bases and J 4 bases, with 2 bases left between them. Looked up from germline, CDR1 is MDHEN and CDR2 is SYDVKM. The CDR3 DNA follows: TGTGCCAGCAGTTCGGGAAACACCATATATTTT. Translated: CASSSGNTIYF.

The chain links TRBV4-1 to TRBJ2-3; 7 bases are shared with TRBD2. Germline CDR1 is MGHRA and CDR2 is YSYEKL. The CDR3 totals 15 residues. After removal of 2 bases from V and 6 bases from J, the junction contained 8 bases not matched to a gene. CDR3 in DNA: TGCGCCAGCAGCCAACTAGCGGCTAGTGGTGATACGCAGTATTTT. Its protein product is CASSQLAASGDTQYF.

This clone was seen more than once but under ten times. The chain recombines TRBV28 with TRBJ2-1; 7 positions match TRBD2. Germline V gene data show CDR1 as MDHEN and CDR2 as SYDVKM. V lost 5 bases to trimming and J lost 0 bases; unmatched junction nucleotides: 1. The length of the CDR3 is 14 residues. The DNA of the CDR3 is TGTGCCAGCAGTCGACTAGCCTCCTACAATGAGCAGTTCTTC. This codes for CASSRLASYNEQFF. The whole variable domain, filled in from reference TRBV28 and TRBJ2-1, reads DVKVTQSSRYLVKRTGEKVFLECVQDMDHENMFWYRQDPGLGLRLIYFSYDVKMKEKGDIPEGYSVSREKKERFSLILESASTNQTSMYLCASSRLASYNEQFFGPGTRLTVL.